This T cell receptor (beta chain) was identified in a study of T cells in Graves' hyperthyroidism and ophthalmopathy. Findings of the study overall: A 13 V-J signature model discriminated ophthalmopathy versus stable hyperthyroidism.

TCR beta CDR3 region amplification was performed from RNA transcripts. Initially, a first-round RT-PCR of the TCR CDR3 employed the HTBI primer set. TCRdb re-called the multiplex PCR reads with MiXCR, one entry per CDR3 protein. The repertoire consists of 370,000 or so distinct CDR3 sequences, with around 14% occurring once and the leading ten covering roughly 26%. This clonotype has just a few counts. What it binds is not known. PBMCs came from over 8.5 ml fresh peripheral blood. There are 15 residues in the CDR3. V lost 1 base and J lost 2, with 9 bases in between. Germline V gene sequence: CDR1 GTSNPN, CDR2 SVGIG (reference sequence).

The source is a young woman with Graves' hyperthyroidism that later progressed to Graves' ophthalmopathy. J is TRBJ2-6 and V is TRBV30; D uncertain. Sequenced material: blood. CDR3 residues: CAWSEMTPGANVLTF. CDR3 DNA: TGTGCCTGGAGTGAGATGACCCCTGGGGCCAACGTCCTGACTTTC.